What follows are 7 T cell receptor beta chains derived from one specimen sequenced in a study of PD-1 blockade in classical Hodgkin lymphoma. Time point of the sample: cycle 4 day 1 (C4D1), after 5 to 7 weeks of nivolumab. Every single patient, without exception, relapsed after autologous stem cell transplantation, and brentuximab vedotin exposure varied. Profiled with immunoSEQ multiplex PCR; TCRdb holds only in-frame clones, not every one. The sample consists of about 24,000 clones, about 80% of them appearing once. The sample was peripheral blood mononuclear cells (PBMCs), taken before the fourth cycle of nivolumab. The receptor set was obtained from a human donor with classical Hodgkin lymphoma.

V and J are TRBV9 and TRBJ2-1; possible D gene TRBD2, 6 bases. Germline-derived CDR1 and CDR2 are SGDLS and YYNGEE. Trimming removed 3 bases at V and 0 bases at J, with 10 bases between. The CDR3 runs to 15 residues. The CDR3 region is CASSDSGYSYNEQFF. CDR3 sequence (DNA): TGTGCCAGCAGCGACAGCGGGTACTCCTACAATGAGCAGTTCTTC.

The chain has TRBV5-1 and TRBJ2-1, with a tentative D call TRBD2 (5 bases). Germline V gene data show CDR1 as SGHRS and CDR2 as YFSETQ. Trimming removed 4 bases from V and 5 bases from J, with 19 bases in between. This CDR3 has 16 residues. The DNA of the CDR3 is TGCGCCAGCAGCCCTTTAGCGCTTCCGAATCACAATGAGCAGTTCTTC. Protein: CASSPLALPNHNEQFF. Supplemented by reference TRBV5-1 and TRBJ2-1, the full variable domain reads KAGVTQTPRYLIKTRGQQVTLSCSPISGHRSVSWYQQTPGQGLQFLFEYFSETQRNKGNFPGRFSGRQFSNSRSEMNVSTLELGDSALYLCASSPLALPNHNEQFFGPGTRLTVL.

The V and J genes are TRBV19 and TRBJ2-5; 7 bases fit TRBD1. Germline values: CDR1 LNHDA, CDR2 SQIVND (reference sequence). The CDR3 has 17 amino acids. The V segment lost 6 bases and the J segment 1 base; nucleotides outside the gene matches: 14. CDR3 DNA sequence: TGTGCCAGTAGCATTCCCATAAAGGGACAGCCCCAAGAGACCCAGTACTTC. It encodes CASSIPIKGQPQETQYF.

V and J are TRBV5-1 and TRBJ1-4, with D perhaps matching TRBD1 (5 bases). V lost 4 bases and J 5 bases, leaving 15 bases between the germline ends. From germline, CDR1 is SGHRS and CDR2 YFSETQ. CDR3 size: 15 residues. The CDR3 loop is CASSGDFRGNEKLFF. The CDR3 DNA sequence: TGCGCCAGCAGCGGGGACTTTCGGGGAAATGAAAAACTGTTTTTT.

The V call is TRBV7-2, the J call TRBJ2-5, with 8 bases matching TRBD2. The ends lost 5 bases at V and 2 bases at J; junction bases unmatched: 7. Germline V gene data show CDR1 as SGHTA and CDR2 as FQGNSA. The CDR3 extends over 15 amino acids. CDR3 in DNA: TGTGCCAGCAGCCGCACCGGGGGGGGACAAGAGACCCAGTACTTC. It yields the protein CASSRTGGGQETQYF.

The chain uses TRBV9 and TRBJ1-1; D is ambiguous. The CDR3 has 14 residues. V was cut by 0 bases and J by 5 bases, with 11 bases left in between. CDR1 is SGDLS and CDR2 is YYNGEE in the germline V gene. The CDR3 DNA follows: TGTGCCAGCAGCGTAGGTTCTGGGGAGACTGAAGCTTTCTTT. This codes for CASSVGSGETEAFF.

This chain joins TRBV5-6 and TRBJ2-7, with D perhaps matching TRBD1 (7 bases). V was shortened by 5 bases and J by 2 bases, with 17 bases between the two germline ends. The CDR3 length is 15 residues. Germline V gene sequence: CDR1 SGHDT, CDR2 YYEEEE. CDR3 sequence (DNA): TGTGCCAGCAGTCGACAGGGCGGGACAACCTACGAGCAGTACTTC. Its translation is CASSRQGGTTYEQYF.